The entry below describes one TCR beta chain. This clone was seen once. The antigen this receptor binds is unknown. The record has no base qualities; no much larger clone is one base away. This specimen comes from a study of cytomegalovirus exposure and HLA in healthy donors (TCRdb year 2017). General notes on the study: The 670 or so repertoires of the first cohort and the roughly 120 validation repertoires were produced on the same platform, according to a later analysis. The study aimed to test whether cataloging public T cell receptors could reveal signatures of past pathogen exposure. In addition to the first cohort of hundreds of subjects, a separate validation cohort of about 120 different subjects was used. The study combined high-throughput TCR immunosequencing, statistical association of individual TCRs with disease status, and machine learning to predict cytomegalovirus infection status.

Libraries came from the immunoSEQ multiplex PCR assay. As for the authors' bioinformatics: A statistical classification framework was built for diagnosing cytomegalovirus status from the catalog of TCR beta chain sequences. This is the immuneACCESS table as TCRdb keeps it, with only in-frame sequences that have V and J called. A part of the clones is gone; compared with another copy, unresolved V genes explain less than half, and the rest is unexplained. The V and J calls and clone size were taken over from that table, and D and trimming were inferred from the DNA. The sample has more than 45,000 clones on record, roughly nine tenths of them singletons. The ten largest make up around 15% of the sample. The CDR3 goes from the cysteine to the phenylalanine over 15 residues. Left in the record is the CDR3 DNA by itself, 45 bases read in frame from the first base. General conclusions and limits of the study: Cytomegalovirus status was reported to be diagnosed by the classifier with high specificity and sensitivity in both the original and validation cohorts. In a later analysis, TCRs clustered in the first cohort were found to also tend to co-occur in the roughly 110 validation repertoires, with about 94% of cluster scores above 0. Most TCR sequences were observed very rarely across donors, whereas some public TCRs were present in many individuals. A later analysis lacked HLA typing for the validation cohort, so it scored co-occurrence in that cohort across all 130 or so repertoires. In the study, about 150 TCR beta chains were listed as associated with cytomegalovirus. It was suggested by the authors that the approach could potentially be generalized to other disease states and immunological phenotypes. A few of the identified cytomegalovirus-associated TCR beta chains were confirmed in vitro to be specific for cytomegalovirus antigens.

Donors formed part of the validation cohort, which comprised about 130 subjects and was distinct from the first cohort of roughly 600 subjects. The chain is assembled from TRBV21-1 and TRBJ2-7; TRBD1, the table's D call, lacks a check against the DNA. TRBV21-1 is annotated as a pseudogene. Source material: PBMCs. This receptor was identified in a woman aged 18-29 years in good health and CMV-seronegative. The nucleotides are TGTGCAGCCTGCGGACAGGGACCAAACCCCTACGAGCAGTACTTC. Translated, this gives CAACGQGPNPYEQYF.